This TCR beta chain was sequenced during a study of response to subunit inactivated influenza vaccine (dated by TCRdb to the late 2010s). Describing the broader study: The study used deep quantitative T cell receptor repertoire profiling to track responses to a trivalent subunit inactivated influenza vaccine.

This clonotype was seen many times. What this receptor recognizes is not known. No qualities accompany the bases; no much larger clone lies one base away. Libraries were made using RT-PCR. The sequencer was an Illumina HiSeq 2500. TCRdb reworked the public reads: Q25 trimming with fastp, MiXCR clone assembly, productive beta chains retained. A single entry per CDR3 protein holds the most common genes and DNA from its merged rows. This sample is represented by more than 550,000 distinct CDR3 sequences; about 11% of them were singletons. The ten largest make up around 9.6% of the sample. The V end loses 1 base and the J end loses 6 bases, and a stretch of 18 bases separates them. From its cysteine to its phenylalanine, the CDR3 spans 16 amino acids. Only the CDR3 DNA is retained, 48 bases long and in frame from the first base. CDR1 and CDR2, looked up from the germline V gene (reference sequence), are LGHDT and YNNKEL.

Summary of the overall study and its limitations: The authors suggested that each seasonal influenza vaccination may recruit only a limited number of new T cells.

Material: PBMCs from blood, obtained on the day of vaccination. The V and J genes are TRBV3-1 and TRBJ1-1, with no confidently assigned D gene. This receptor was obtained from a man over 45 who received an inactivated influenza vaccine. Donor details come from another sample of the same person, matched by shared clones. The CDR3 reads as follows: CASSQGLGKGIPEAFF. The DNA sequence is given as TGTGCCAGCAGCCAAGGTCTAGGGAAAGGGATACCTGAAGCTTTCTTT.